The clone carrying this T cell receptor (beta chain) was seen once. No antigen is known for it. What was sequenced were expressed TCRB transcripts, since all of the isolated RNA had been reverse transcribed. Clones were sequenced by immunoSEQ multiplex PCR, and TCRdb holds only the in-frame ones, with some missing. The sample lists about 270,000 clones; over 11% were seen once. The CDR3 has 15 amino acids. Germline CDR1 is KGHSH and CDR2 is LQKENI. Trimming took 3 bases from V and 3 from J, leaving 12 bases between them. This sample stems from a study of beta chain features in type 1 diabetes. At the level of the study: Across the samples, some 98,000,000 sorted cells were examined in total.

Study-wide results and caveats: The study found moderately but significantly shorter TCRB CDR3s in all four CD4+ subsets of Type 1 diabetes patients.

The authors sorted CD4+ naive, central memory, regulatory and stem cell-like memory cells via CD45RO/CCR7/CD25/CD127/CD95/CD27. Sequenced input: naive CD4+ T cells from blood. This TCR was recovered from a man aged 30 to 39 with type 1 diabetes. This chain links TRBV18 with TRBJ2-1; tentative D call: TRBD1 (6 bases). CDR3 loop: CASSPGQTYYNEQFF. The DNA of the CDR3 is TGTGCCAGCTCACCGGGACAAACGTACTACAATGAGCAGTTCTTC.